The 16 T cell receptor beta chains presented below share a single source sample, sequenced in a study of shared clonotypes between healthy human individuals. CD45RO-negative, CCR7-selected cells formed the naive CD8 fraction, which excluded terminally differentiated effector memory CD45RA+ cells. The table came from immunoSEQ multiplex PCR; TCRdb's copy has only in-frame clones and leaves some out. Found here are about 1,800,000 clones, roughly 95% of them singletons; the top ten hold more than 0.9%. The sequenced sample consisted of naive CD8+ T cells sorted from blood. These receptors came from a man between 18 and 29 years old in good health.

This clone was detected once. The chain couples TRBV27 to TRBJ2-7, with D hard to call. Germline loops: CDR1 MNHEY, CDR2 SMNVEV (reference sequence). The CDR3 contains 13 residues. The V gene lost 5 bases and the J gene lost 3 bases, with 11 bases spanning the gap. CDR3 in amino acids: CASSPEPRYEQYF. In DNA form, the CDR3 reads TGTGCCAGCAGTCCAGAACCCCGCTACGAGCAGTACTTC.

V is TRBV5-1 and J is TRBJ2-5, with D tentatively TRBD2 (5 bases). CDR3 length equals 16 residues. CDR1 and CDR2 from the germline V gene are SGHRS and YFSETQ. V was cut by 1 base and J by 5 bases, with 18 bases left in between. The DNA for the CDR3 is TGCGCCAGCAGCTTGCGGTCTACTAGGACGGAGGAGACCCAGTACTTC. It translates to CASSLRSTRTEETQYF.

As concerns this clone: Other DNA sequences of this sample code for an identical CDR3. V usage is TRBV4-1 and J usage is TRBJ1-1, with D unclear. The CDR3 is 11 amino acids. Per the germline V gene, CDR1 is MGHRA and CDR2 is YSYEKL. Between the trimmed V and J ends, which lost 0 bases and 5 bases, there was a span of 1 base. Here the CDR3 DNA reads TGCGCCAGCAGCCAAGAAACTGAAGCTTTCTTT. Amino acids: CASSQETEAFF.

The chain has TRBV10-3 and TRBJ2-1, with TRBD2 matching over 9 bases. Germline assignment: CDR1 ENHRY and CDR2 SYGVKD. The junction had 10 bases not matched to a gene; V was cut back by 0 bases and J by 7 bases. The CDR3 is 17 residues long. The CDR3 DNA reads as TGTGCCATCAGTGAGTCGGAGACTAGCGGTGAATGGAATGAGCAGTTCTTC. Translated, it gives CAISESETSGEWNEQFF.

This chain connects TRBV6-1 to TRBJ1-5; D uncertain. Germline-derived CDR1 and CDR2 are MNHNS and SASEGT. Trimming left V 2 bases short and J 3 bases short, with 11 bases between. CDR3 length: 15 residues. As DNA, the CDR3 is TGTGCCAGCAGTGAATACGTCCCGCTCAATCAGCCCCAGCATTTT. This encodes CASSEYVPLNQPQHF.

The V gene is TRBV27, the J gene TRBJ2-5, with D possibly called TRBD1 or TRBD2 (6 bases each). The CDR3 length is 14 residues. V was clipped by 4 bases and J by 4 bases, with 13 bases between them. The germline CDR1 and CDR2 sequences are MNHEY and SMNVEV (reference sequence). CDR3 sequence: CASSSWGAGETQYF. The CDR3 coding sequence is TGTGCCAGCAGTTCCTGGGGGGCCGGAGAGACCCAGTACTTC.

The count of this clone is one. The CDR3 reads CASSLTSLAGGETQYF. CDR3 nucleotides: TGCGCCAGCAGCCTCACCTCCTTAGCGGGAGGCGAGACCCAGTACTTC. J is TRBJ2-5 and V is TRBV4-1; 10 nucleotides match TRBD2. The CDR3 totals 16 residues. Germline V gene lookup returns CDR1 MGHRA and CDR2 YSYEKL. Trimming at V came to 4 bases and at J to 5 bases, leaving 10 bases not matched to a gene.

The chain couples TRBV5-5 to TRBJ2-7; D not certain. CDR3 size: 12 residues. The germline CDR1 and CDR2 sequences are SGHKS and YYEKEE (reference sequence). Between the trimmed V and J ends, which lost 2 bases and 6 bases, there was a span of 9 bases. The CDR3 here is CASSFTGLEQYF. The CDR3 nucleotides read TGTGCCAGCAGCTTCACGGGCCTCGAGCAGTACTTC.

The chain carries TRBV6-5 and TRBJ2-7, with no clear D. The length of the CDR3 is 15 residues. CDR1 and CDR2 (germline): MNHEY, SVGAGI. The V gene lost 0 bases and the J gene lost 6 bases, with 15 bases spanning the gap. CDR3 bases: TGTGCCAGCAGTTACTCGGGCAGCCCGGCAGGCGAGCAGTACTTC. Translating gives CASSYSGSPAGEQYF.

The chain joins TRBV5-1 to TRBJ2-1; D ambiguous. The CDR3 is made up of 15 amino acids. CDR1 and CDR2 from the germline V gene are SGHRS and YFSETQ. The V end was cut by 0 bases, the J end by 4 bases, with 11 bases between. The CDR3: CASSLDGPTYNEQFF. Written as DNA, the CDR3 is TGCGCCAGCAGCTTGGACGGACCTACTTACAATGAGCAGTTCTTC.

As for this clone: At the DNA level, this CDR3 is encoded by other sequences in the same sample as well. As DNA, the CDR3 is TGTGCCAGCAGTTTGTTTAGCACCGGGGAGCTGTTTTTT. Its protein is CASSLFSTGELFF. The genes are TRBV28 and TRBJ2-2; D call uncertain. There are 13 residues in the CDR3. V shed 3 bases and J shed 4 bases, with 6 bases lying between them. From germline, CDR1 is MDHEN and CDR2 SYDVKM.

This chain joins TRBV27 and TRBJ2-6; D gene unclear. V was cut by 5 bases and J by 0 bases, with 11 bases left in between. The CDR3 covers 16 residues. Germline V CDR1 and CDR2: MNHEY, SMNVEV (reference sequence). Written as DNA, the CDR3 is TGTGCCAGCAGTGCCGGACCGGGCTCTGGGGCCAACGTCCTGACTTTC. It is translated as CASSAGPGSGANVLTF.

This clone was seen a single time. The rearrangement links TRBV4-1 to TRBJ2-1, with D perhaps TRBD2 (5 bases). V lost 0 bases to trimming and J lost 0 bases, with 9 bases between them. Germline assignment: CDR1 MGHRA and CDR2 YSYEKL. The CDR3 contains 16 residues. CDR3 DNA sequence: TGCGCCAGCAGCCAAGAAGACGGGAACTCCTACAATGAGCAGTTCTTC. This gives the protein CASSQEDGNSYNEQFF.

This rearrangement joins TRBV29-1 to TRBJ2-7; a possible D gene is TRBD2 (5 bases). Trimming removed 3 bases at V and 5 bases at J, with 11 bases between. The CDR3 is 12 residues long. The germline V gene has CDR1 SQVTM and CDR2 ANQGSEA. CDR3 in DNA: TGCAGCGTTGATGGTGAGCGGCACGAGCAGTACTTC. It translates to CSVDGERHEQYF.

The table lists this clone with a count of one. The V call is TRBV30, the J call TRBJ2-2; 9 bases map to TRBD2. CDR1 and CDR2 from the germline V gene are GTSNPN and SVGIG (reference sequence). The V gene end was trimmed by 5 bases and the J gene end by 7 bases; junction bases not matched to a gene: 8. CDR3 length: 14 residues. CDR3 amino acids: CAWEEGSGSGELFF. DNA for the CDR3: TGTGCCTGGGAGGAGGGTAGCGGGAGCGGGGAGCTGTTTTTT.

V usage is TRBV4-1 and J usage is TRBJ1-5, with D tentatively TRBD1 (5 bases). The germline gives CDR1 MGHRA, CDR2 YSYEKL. The V and J ends lost 0 bases and 0 bases respectively, with 9 bases between them. The CDR3 runs 16 residues. CDR3 nucleotides: TGCGCCAGCAGCCAAGATGGGCAGGGTAGCAATCAGCCCCAGCATTTT. Its translation is CASSQDGQGSNQPQHF.